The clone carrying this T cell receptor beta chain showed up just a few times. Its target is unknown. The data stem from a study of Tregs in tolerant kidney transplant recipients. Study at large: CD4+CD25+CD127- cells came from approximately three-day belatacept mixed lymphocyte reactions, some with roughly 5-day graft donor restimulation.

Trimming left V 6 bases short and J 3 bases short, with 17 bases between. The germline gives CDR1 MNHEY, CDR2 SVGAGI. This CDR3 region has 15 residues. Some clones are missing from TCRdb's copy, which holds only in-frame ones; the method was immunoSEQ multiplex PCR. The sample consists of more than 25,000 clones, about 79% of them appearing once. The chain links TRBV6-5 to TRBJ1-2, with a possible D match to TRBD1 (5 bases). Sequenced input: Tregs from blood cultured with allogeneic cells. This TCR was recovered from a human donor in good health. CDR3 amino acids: CASRDFGGSYYGYTF. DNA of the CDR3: TGTGCCAGCAGAGACTTCGGGGGATCCTACTATGGCTACACCTTC.